The source of this T cell receptor beta chain is a study of blood T cell repertoires in COVID-19. Original handling: Amplified reference gene primers provided the basis for estimating nucleated cell counts. TCRdb's copy holds only in-frame clones and misses some; the assay was immunoSEQ multiplex PCR. Clonal size and the V and J genes are those of that table, whereas D and trimming came from the DNA. The table records around 310,000 clones, nearly 90% of them present only once. Sequencing was done on a sample of peripheral blood. This sequence originates from a woman aged 40 to 49 with COVID-19, enrolled during active disease.

CDR3 sequence reads: CASRKTSPGELFF. Here the CDR3 DNA reads TGTGCCAGTAGAAAGACTAGCCCCGGGGAGCTGTTTTTT. The chain is built from TRBV19 and TRBJ2-2, with 7 bases aligning to TRBD2. The CDR3 sequence is 13 residues long. Trimming removed 6 bases from V and 6 bases from J; junction bases left unmatched: 4. CDR1 and CDR2 (germline): LNHDA, SQIVND (reference sequence).